Listed below are T cell receptor beta chains from one sample, sequenced in a study of blood T cell repertoires in COVID-19. Sequencing used immunoSEQ multiplex PCR; TCRdb keeps in-frame clones, though not all of them. The repertoire holds approximately 200,000 clones, with around nine tenths as singletons. The sequenced sample consisted of peripheral blood. The receptors shown here come from a woman between 55 and 75 years old with acute or convalescent COVID-19. Both conserved end residues are part of each CDR3. D genes are given only for firm matches. Size is stated for part of the rows, as once, few or many counts, or as a class when the clone is expanded.

v_gene	j_gene	d_gene	abundance	CDR3aa	CDR3nt
TRBV5-5	TRBJ1-1	TRBD1	NA	CASSLVTGLGNTEAFF	TGTGCCAGCAGCTTGGTGACAGGGTTGGGAAACACTGAAGCTTTCTTT
TRBV20-1	TRBJ1-2	NA	NA	CSAPLGYGYTF	TGCAGTGCTCCCCTCGGGTATGGCTACACCTTC
TRBV6-5	TRBJ2-2	TRBD1	NA	CARSGTGVTGELFF	TGTGCCAGGTCCGGGACAGGAGTCACCGGGGAGCTGTTTTTT
TRBV6-5	TRBJ1-4	NA	NA	CASSSGITNEKLFF	TGTGCCAGCAGTTCAGGGATAACTAATGAAAAACTGTTTTTT
TRBV7-9	TRBJ1-1	NA	once	CASTNRILNTEAFF	TGTGCCAGCACCAACAGGATTTTGAACACTGAAGCTTTCTTT
TRBV19	TRBJ1-5	NA	NA	CASSMRENQPQHF	TGTGCCAGTAGTATGAGGGAGAATCAGCCCCAGCATTTT
TRBV4-2	TRBJ2-3	TRBD2	NA	CASSRAGTSRNTDTQYF	TGTGCCAGCAGCCGAGCCGGGACTAGCCGAAACACAGATACGCAGTATTTT
TRBV2	TRBJ2-3	TRBD2	NA	CASSPGLAGALDTQYF	TGTGCCAGCAGTCCGGGACTAGCGGGAGCATTAGATACGCAGTATTTT
TRBV25-1	TRBJ1-5	NA	NA	CASSEMGANQPQHF	TGTGCCAGCAGTGAAATGGGGGCCAATCAGCCCCAGCATTTT
TRBV19	TRBJ2-7	NA	NA	CASSPRESYEQYF	TGTGCCAGTAGTCCGAGGGAGTCTTACGAGCAGTACTTC
TRBV5-1	TRBJ2-7	NA	NA	CASSSRGEREQYF	TGCGCCAGCAGCTCCCGGGGTGAACGCGAGCAGTACTTC
TRBV4-1	TRBJ2-1	TRBD2	NA	CASSQWLAGESHNEQFF	TGCGCCAGCAGCCAGTGGCTAGCGGGAGAATCGCACAATGAGCAGTTCTTC
TRBV5-1	TRBJ2-1	NA	NA	CASSLAGYSYNEQFF	TGCGCCAGCAGCTTGGCGGGGTACTCCTACAATGAGCAGTTCTTC
TRBV4-1	TRBJ2-7	NA	NA	CASSPLGLLEQYF	TGCGCCAGCAGCCCATTGGGACTCCTGGAGCAGTACTTC
TRBV15	TRBJ1-3	NA	few	CATSRDPGSENTIYF	TGTGCCACCAGCAGAGATCCTGGCTCCGAAAACACCATATATTTT
TRBV4-1	TRBJ1-2	TRBD1	NA	CASSPSTGVYGYTF	TGCGCCAGCAGTCCTTCCACAGGGGTCTATGGCTACACCTTC
TRBV5-1	TRBJ2-5	TRBD2	NA	CASSWGGSETQYF	TGCGCCAGCAGCTGGGGAGGGTCGGAGACCCAGTACTTC
TRBV7-6	TRBJ2-1	TRBD2	NA	CASSLAAAGGGQRSYNEQFF	TGTGCCAGCAGCTTAGCAGCGGCCGGGGGGGGACAAAGGTCTTACAATGAGCAGTTCTTC
TRBV5-1	TRBJ2-1	TRBD2	NA	CASSLWSSGGALGEQFF	TGCGCCAGCAGCTTGTGGTCTAGCGGGGGGGCTCTGGGTGAGCAGTTCTTC
TRBV4-1	TRBJ1-1	TRBD1	NA	CASSNQQGAGTEAFF	TGCGCCAGCAGCAATCAACAGGGGGCTGGCACTGAAGCTTTCTTT
TRBV9	TRBJ1-4	NA	NA	CASSRGGGTTNEKLFF	TGTGCCAGCAGCCGGGGAGGGGGGACAACTAATGAAAAACTGTTTTTT
TRBV12-3/TRBV12-4	TRBJ2-1	NA	NA	CASRLLHNEQFF	TGTGCCAGCCGCCTACTCCACAATGAGCAGTTCTTC
TRBV29-1	TRBJ2-5	NA	NA	CSVGGKETQYF	TGCAGCGTTGGGGGCAAAGAGACCCAGTACTTC
TRBV5-1	TRBJ1-6	NA	NA	CASSLASSGSNSPLHF	TGCGCCAGCAGCTTGGCCAGCTCAGGGTCAAATTCACCCCTCCACTTT